This T cell receptor beta chain is from a study of early T cells in non-severe SARS-CoV-2 infection. Study summary: The chains were unpaired, and the sequenced material was bulk RNA from unsorted whole blood.

Note on this clonotype: The antigen is undetermined.

Notes on the study in general: Anti-spike CD8 specificities were favored by VDJdb matching, whose results missed private and CD4 specificities.

Trimming pared 5 bases from V and 7 bases from J, leaving 21 bases between. This CDR3 contains 15 residues. The germline gives CDR1 SEHNR, CDR2 FQNEAQ (reference sequence). In the library, individual cDNA molecules carried attached unique molecular identifiers. In TCRdb, the 5' RACE reads were re-called with MiXCR into one record per CDR3 protein. The table includes approximately 71,000 distinct CDR3 sequences, approximately 13% detected once. Specimen: whole blood, collected at baseline. The chain is built from TRBV7-9 and TRBJ2-7; TRBD1 or TRBD2 may be the D gene (5 bases each). The TCR was taken from an adult who was a healthcare worker with PCR-confirmed SARS-CoV-2 infection or an uninfected control (not recorded which). In nucleotides, the CDR3 is TGTGCCAGCAGCCCCTCGGGGCAGGGCCTCCGTGAGCAGTACTTC. Protein sequence: CASSPSGQGLREQYF.